The 32 T cell receptor beta chains in this list originate from one sample, sequenced in a study of spatial heterogeneity in lung cancer. TCRdb re-derived calls from the 5' RACE reads in MiXCR, one entry per CDR3 protein. Of more than 2,500 distinct CDR3 sequences listed, about 15% are singletons. Time point in this sample: sample taken at primary tumor resection. Whole RNA, which was extracted from tumor, nontumor lung tissue or frozen PBMC, was sequenced without any cell sorting. This specimen was PBMCs, taken at surgery. These receptors originate from a female donor with early-stage non-small cell lung cancer.

This clonotype is termed medium-sized (0.01 to 0.1%). The gene calls are TRBV6-5 and TRBJ2-1; D gene ambiguous. V was clipped by 2 bases and J by 9 bases, with 8 bases between them. This CDR3 contains 12 residues. CDR1 and CDR2 from the germline V gene are MNHEY and SVGAGI. CDR3 in DNA: TGTGCCAGCAGTTACCGTTCCGGTGAGCAGTTCTTC. Translated, it gives CASSYRSGEQFF.

CDR3 coding DNA: TGTGCCAGCAACCGGGACAGGGGGACCGGGGAGCTGTTTTTT. Residues: CASNRDRGTGELFF. The chain couples TRBV2 to TRBJ2-2; TRBD1 aligns across 11 bases. The CDR3 loop spans 14 amino acids. After removal of 7 bases from V and 5 bases from J, the junction contained 3 bases not matched to a gene. Germline-derived CDR1 and CDR2 are SNHLY and FYNNEI. Drawing the rest from reference TRBV2 and TRBJ2-2, the complete variable domain is EPEVTQTPSHQVTQMGQEVILRCVPISNHLYFYWYRQILGQKVEFLVSFYNNEISEKSEIFDDQFSVERPDGSNFTLKIRSTKLEDSAMYFCASNRDRGTGELFFGEGSRLTVL.

This clonotype was counted at least ten times. The gene calls are TRBV7-9 and TRBJ1-4; D not certain. The ends were cut back, 2 bases at V and 4 bases at J, with 11 bases in the middle. Germline CDR1 reads SEHNR; CDR2 reads FQNEAQ (reference sequence). CDR3 size: 15 residues. Written as DNA, the CDR3 is TGTGCCAGCAGCTTATTTGAGACGGTTAATGAAAAACTGTTTTTT. The encoded protein is CASSLFETVNEKLFF. Full variable domain (missing parts from reference TRBV7-9 and TRBJ1-4): DTGVSQNPRHKITKRGQNVTFRCDPISEHNRLYWYRQTLGQGPEFLTYFQNEAQLEKSRLLSDRFSAERPKGSFSTLEIQRTEQGDSAMYLCASSLFETVNEKLFFGSGTQLSVL.

This clonotype was picked up a small number of times. The V call is TRBV7-9, the J call TRBJ2-1, with unresolved D. The CDR3 runs to 12 residues. CDR1 and CDR2 from the germline V gene are SEHNR and FQNEAQ (reference sequence). V was trimmed by 5 bases and J by 10 bases, leaving 12 bases between them. CDR3 sequence reads: CASSRGGVEQFF. CDR3 bases: TGTGCCAGCAGCCGAGGTGGGGTGGAGCAGTTCTTC.

There are many counts of this clonotype. V gene TRBV19 combines with J gene TRBJ2-7; TRBD2 agrees at 11 bases. CDR1 LNHDA and CDR2 SQIVND come from the germline V gene (reference sequence). V was clipped by 5 bases and J by 0 bases; unmatched bases: 3. There are 15 residues in the CDR3. The CDR3 reads CASSPLAGGSYEQYF. CDR3 nucleotides: TGTGCCAGTAGTCCTCTAGCGGGAGGCTCCTACGAGCAGTACTTC.

V usage is TRBV12-3 or TRBV12-4 and J usage is TRBJ2-7; possibly TRBD1 for D (6 bases). The CDR3 is made up of 13 amino acids. Trimming left V 8 bases short and J 3 bases short, with 14 bases between. Here the CDR3 DNA reads TGTGCCAGCCAGGACAGCGCAAACTACGAGCAGTACTTC. Amino acid sequence: CASQDSANYEQYF.

This clonotype was picked up many times. The rearrangement links TRBV5-1 to TRBJ2-2, with TRBD1 matching 7 bases. With V trimmed by 2 bases and J by 6 bases, 4 bases remained unmatched. This CDR3 has 14 residues. The germline CDR1 and CDR2 sequences are SGHRS and YFSETQ. CDR3 DNA: TGCGCCAGCAGCTTACTACAGGGGTCCGGGGAGCTGTTTTTT. This codes for CASSLLQGSGELFF.

There are many counts of this clonotype. The chain is built from TRBV29-1 and TRBJ1-1; weak D call: TRBD1 (6 bases). V was shortened by 5 bases and J by 1 base, with 11 bases between the two germline ends. The germline CDR1 and CDR2 sequences are SQVTM and ANQGSEA. The CDR3 is 13 amino acids. The CDR3 sequence: CSVYYRANTEAFF. For the CDR3, the DNA is TGCAGCGTTTACTACAGGGCGAACACTGAAGCTTTCTTT. Full variable domain (rest looked up from reference TRBV29-1 and TRBJ1-1): SAVISQKPSRDICQRGTSLTIQCQVDSQVTMMFWYRQQPGQSLTLIATANQGSEATYESGFVIDKFPISRPNLTFSTLTVSNMSPEDSSIYLCSVYYRANTEAFFGQGTRLTVV.

The gene calls are TRBV7-9 and TRBJ1-1, with TRBD1 matching over 8 bases. V shed 5 bases, J shed 4 bases, and the junction held 15 bases outside the gene matches. This CDR3 comprises 17 residues. Looked up from germline, CDR1 is SEHNR and CDR2 is FQNEAQ (reference sequence). The CDR3 sequence is CASSLFVATGVATEAFF. CDR3 coding DNA: TGTGCCAGCAGCCTGTTTGTCGCGACAGGGGTCGCCACTGAAGCTTTCTTT.

Sample share makes this clonotype medium-sized. The chain carries TRBV29-1 and TRBJ2-6; D call uncertain. The ends were cut back, 4 bases at V and 0 bases at J, with 16 bases in the middle. The CDR3 extends over 17 amino acids. Germline V gives CDR1 SQVTM, CDR2 ANQGSEA. The CDR3 loop reads CSVARRPSASGANVLTF. Here the CDR3 DNA reads TGCAGCGTTGCACGACGACCGTCAGCCTCTGGGGCCAACGTCCTGACTTTC.

There are many counts of this clonotype. V and J are TRBV15 and TRBJ1-5, with 7 bases lining up with TRBD1. Germline V CDR1 and CDR2: LNHNV, YYDKDF (reference sequence). The CDR3 extends over 14 amino acids. V was clipped by 8 bases and J by 2 bases; unmatched bases: 6. CDR3 nucleotides: TGTGCCACCGCGACAGGGCGAGGCAATCAGCCCCAGCATTTT. Translating gives CATATGRGNQPQHF.

This clonotype was picked up many times. This chain links TRBV19 with TRBJ1-5; 8 bases align to TRBD1. Germline V gene lookup returns CDR1 LNHDA and CDR2 SQIVND (reference sequence). The junction had 12 bases not matched to a gene; V was cut back by 8 bases and J by 6 bases. The CDR3 sequence is 15 residues long. CDR3 sequence reads: CASAPEGTGIQPQHF. The CDR3 DNA is TGTGCCAGTGCCCCGGAAGGGACAGGTATTCAGCCCCAGCATTTT.

By frequency in the sample, this clonotype is medium-sized (0.01 to 0.1%). The CDR3 loop is CASSERDLVLGTQYF. CDR3 bases: TGTGCCAGCAGCGAACGCGACCTGGTCTTAGGGACCCAGTACTTC. The chain has TRBV7-8 and TRBJ2-5; D is unresolved. The V gene's germline CDR1 is SGHVS and CDR2 FQNEAQ. The CDR3 length is 15 residues. The V end lost 5 bases, the J end lost 7 bases, and 20 bases lay between the germline ends.

The V gene is TRBV24-1, the J gene TRBJ2-1, with 8 positions matching TRBD1. Trimming at V came to 4 bases and at J to 0 bases, leaving 1 base not matched to a gene. Germline V CDR1 and CDR2: KGHDR, SFDVKD. The CDR3 contains 15 residues. For the CDR3, the DNA is TGTGCCACCAGTGAAACAGGGGGCTCCTACAATGAGCAGTTCTTC. This translates into CATSETGGSYNEQFF.

This clonotype was seen a few times. The chain carries TRBV7-3 and TRBJ1-1; weak D call: TRBD1 (5 bases). Per germline, CDR1 SGHTA and CDR2 FQGTGA. The CDR3 length is 13 residues. V lost 2 bases to trimming and J lost 2 bases, with 6 bases between them. This chain's CDR3 is CASSLDRNTEAFF. CDR3 DNA sequence: TGTGCCAGCAGCTTAGACAGAAACACTGAAGCTTTCTTT.

This clonotype was picked up many times. V usage is TRBV9 and J usage is TRBJ2-1; no definite D call. Between the trimmed V and J ends, which lost 4 bases and 7 bases, there was a span of 15 bases. CDR3 length equals 14 residues. Germline V CDR1 and CDR2: SGDLS, YYNGEE. The CDR3 spells CASSLGSMWNEQFF. CDR3 nucleotide sequence: TGTGCCAGCAGCCTAGGTTCGATGTGGAATGAGCAGTTCTTC.

This clonotype was recorded at least ten times. The chain combines TRBV6-1 with TRBJ1-1; TRBD1 is a possible D gene (5 bases). The CDR3 is made up of 11 amino acids. Germline CDR1 and CDR2: MNHNS and SASEGT. V was clipped by 8 bases and J by 1 base, with 5 bases between them. The CDR3 reads CASDRNTEAFF. In DNA form, the CDR3 reads TGTGCCAGCGACAGGAACACTGAAGCTTTCTTT.

This clonotype was counted at least ten times. This rearrangement joins TRBV5-1 to TRBJ1-2, with 7 bases fitting TRBD1. The germline V gene encodes CDR1 SGHRS and CDR2 YFSETQ. V was clipped by 4 bases and J by 2 bases; unmatched bases: 2. CDR3 length: 13 residues. CDR3 nucleotides: TGCGCCAGCAGCCCGGGACAGAACTATGGCTACACCTTC. Encoded protein: CASSPGQNYGYTF.

This clonotype was detected many times. This chain connects TRBV5-1 to TRBJ2-2, with D perhaps assigned TRBD1 or TRBD2 (6 bases each). This CDR3 region has 15 residues. The V end lost 1 base, the J end lost 2 bases, and 9 bases lay between the germline ends. Germline assignment: CDR1 SGHRS and CDR2 YFSETQ. CDR3 nucleotides: TGCGCCAGCAGCTTGACGGGGGCTAACACCGGGGAGCTGTTTTTT. Amino acids: CASSLTGANTGELFF.

V and J are TRBV9 and TRBJ2-5; D is possibly TRBD1 (5 bases). The CDR3 totals 15 residues. Germline CDR1 SGDLS, CDR2 YYNGEE. The V end was cut by 3 bases, the J end by 3 bases, with 15 bases between. The CDR3 coding sequence is TGTGCCAGCAGCGCCAACCTTAGGGGTAAAGAGACCCAGTACTTC. Translating gives CASSANLRGKETQYF.

Concerning this clonotype: A read error may be the cause here, since a much bigger clone is one base away. The chain joins TRBV28 to TRBJ2-7; D may match TRBD1 or TRBD2 (6 bases each). This CDR3 has 16 residues. Germline-derived CDR1 and CDR2 are MDHEN and SYDVKM. In nucleotides, the CDR3 is TGTGCCAGCAGTGTGAATGAGGGGGGCTCATTCTACGATCAGTACTTC. This sequence encodes CASSVNEGGSFYDQYF.

The V call is TRBV29-1, the J call TRBJ2-2; tentative D call: TRBD2 (5 bases). From germline, CDR1 is SQVTM and CDR2 ANQGSEA. The CDR3 consists of 12 residues. CDR3 sequence reads: CGGFELAGELFF. The CDR3 nucleotides read TGCGGCGGGTTTGAGCTAGCCGGGGAGCTGTTTTTT.

The table lists this clonotype with a few counts. The chain employs TRBV9 and TRBJ2-7; TRBD1 agrees at 7 bases. Germline V gives CDR1 SGDLS, CDR2 YYNGEE. CDR3 length: 15 amino acids. V lost 4 bases and J lost 6; bases outside the gene matches: 13. CDR3 region: CASSPWGQLTIEQYF. CDR3 bases: TGTGCCAGCAGCCCTTGGGGACAGCTCACTATCGAGCAGTACTTC.

This clonotype was observed at least ten times. The chain joins TRBV5-1 to TRBJ2-7; D may be TRBD1 or TRBD2 (5 bases each). This CDR3 comprises 14 residues. CDR1 and CDR2 (germline): SGHRS, YFSETQ. V gave up 3 bases and J gave up 3 bases, with 13 bases separating them. CDR3 nucleotide sequence: TGCGCCAGCAGCTCCGGGACGACCTACTACGAGCAGTACTTC. Translating it yields CASSSGTTYYEQYF.

This clonotype rates as medium-sized. The chain recombines TRBV7-8 with TRBJ2-3; D is undetermined. The germline V and J ends were trimmed by 1 base and 10 bases, with 12 bases remaining between them. CDR1 and CDR2 (germline): SGHVS, FQNEAQ. The CDR3 contains 13 residues. In DNA form, the CDR3 reads TGTGCCAGCAGCTTAGTTAGTCCCGAGGCGCAGTATTTT. This encodes CASSLVSPEAQYF.

This clonotype was observed many times. DNA for the CDR3: TGTGCCAGCTCACCGAAACTAGCGGGAGATTTGTACAATGAGCAGTTCTTC. This encodes CASSPKLAGDLYNEQFF. The chain is built from TRBV18 and TRBJ2-1; 11 bases match TRBD2. CDR3 length: 17 residues. Per the germline V gene, CDR1 is KGHSH and CDR2 is LQKENI. The V segment lost 3 bases and the J segment 4 bases; nucleotides outside the gene matches: 8. Full variable domain (missing parts from reference TRBV18 and TRBJ2-1): NAGVMQNPRHLVRRRGQEARLRCSPMKGHSHVYWYRQLPEEGLKFMVYLQKENIIDESGMPKERFSAEFPKEGPSILRIQQVVRGDSAAYFCASSPKLAGDLYNEQFFGPGTRLTVL.

The J gene is TRBJ1-4, the V gene TRBV28; D gene uncertain. V lost 8 bases and J lost 8, with 12 bases in between. CDR3 length equals 12 residues. The germline V gene encodes CDR1 MDHEN and CDR2 SYDVKM. CDR3 in DNA: TGTGCCAGCGGCTCGTTGGGGGAAAAACTGTTTTTT. This translates into CASGSLGEKLFF.

This clonotype was recorded many times. The CDR3 DNA reads TGTGCCAGCAGCCAGTCGGGGACTAGCGGGAGTAAGGAGCAGTTCTTC. Its protein is CASSQSGTSGSKEQFF. V is TRBV3-1 and J is TRBJ2-1, with 14 nucleotides matching TRBD2. The CDR3 totals 16 residues. J gave up 10 bases and V 3 bases, and 8 bases lay outside the gene matches. Germline CDR1 is LGHDT and CDR2 is YNNKEL (reference sequence).

This clonotype was seen at least ten times. The rearrangement joins TRBV19 to TRBJ2-1; tentatively, D is TRBD2 (5 bases). The CDR3 consists of 14 residues. The germline gives CDR1 LNHDA, CDR2 SQIVND (reference sequence). The V gene lost 6 bases and the J gene lost 3 bases, with 12 bases spanning the gap. The CDR3 region is CASRKNGDYNEQFF. As DNA, the CDR3 is TGTGCCAGTAGAAAGAACGGGGACTACAATGAGCAGTTCTTC.

Relative to its sample, this clonotype is medium-sized. The V gene is TRBV6-4, the J gene TRBJ2-2; 9 bases are shared with TRBD2. After removal of 8 bases from V and 3 bases from J, the junction contained 4 bases not matched to a gene. The CDR3 has 14 amino acids. The germline gives CDR1 MRHNA, CDR2 SNTAGT. The CDR3 loop is CASQLAGYTGELFF. The CDR3 DNA reads as TGTGCCAGCCAGCTAGCGGGATACACCGGGGAGCTGTTTTTT.

By proportion, this clonotype is large. The CDR3 loop reads CASSTGLAGVPTDTQYF. CDR3 nucleotide sequence: TGTGCCAGCAGCACGGGACTAGCGGGAGTCCCCACAGATACGCAGTATTTT. This chain uses TRBV7-3 with TRBJ2-3; 14 nucleotides align to TRBD2. This CDR3 is 17 amino acids long. Trimming at V came to 5 bases and at J to 2 bases, leaving 6 bases not matched to a gene. CDR1 and CDR2 (germline): SGHTA, FQGTGA.

The gene calls are TRBV5-4 and TRBJ2-5; unclear D gene. Germline-derived CDR1 and CDR2 are SGHNT and YYREEE (reference sequence). Trimming pared 4 bases from V and 2 bases from J, leaving 12 bases between. The CDR3 sequence is 14 residues long. The CDR3 loop is CASSLVSRQETQYF. CDR3 coding DNA: TGTGCCAGCAGCCTTGTATCCCGTCAAGAGACCCAGTACTTC.